The rows below give T cell receptor beta chains drawn from one sample of a study of blood T cell repertoires in COVID-19. Method: immunoSEQ multiplex PCR; TCRdb's copy keeps in-frame clones and lacks some. The profile shows 200,000 to 250,000 clones, 65% to 90% of them singletons. Sequencing was performed on PBMCs or T cells enriched from blood (not recorded which). The receptors were sampled from a woman aged 40 to 49 with acute COVID-19. The CDR3 runs from the conserved cysteine through the conserved F or W. D genes are given only for firm matches. Clone size is not always given. Where it is, it says once, few, many or a class for expanded clones.

clone_size j_call d_call v_call cdr3_nt cdr3_aa
. TRBJ1-5 . TRBV7-9 TGTGCCAGCAGTCAGGACAGCACTACGGTGCATTTT CASSQDSTTVHF
. TRBJ1-1 . TRBV6-5 TGTGCCAGCAGCTACGAAACAGGGAGGAACACTGAAGCTTTCTTT CASSYETGRNTEAFF
. TRBJ2-3 . TRBV14 TGTGCCAGCAGCCGCTCCCAGGGGTCGAGCACAGATACGCAGTATTTT CASSRSQGSSTDTQYF
once TRBJ1-1 TRBD1 TRBV5-6 TGTGCCAGCAGCTTAGCACATTTGACAGGGATGAACACTGAAGCTTTCTTT CASSLAHLTGMNTEAFF
. TRBJ2-7 . TRBV29-1 TGCAGCGTTGTAGGCGGCACCTACGAGCAGTACTTC CSVVGGTYEQYF
. TRBJ2-7 TRBD2 TRBV2 TGTGCCAGCAGGGCGACTAGCGGGACCTCCTACGAGCAGTACTTC CASRATSGTSYEQYF
. TRBJ2-1 . TRBV2 TGTGCCAGCAGTGAGGGGGCATCCCTCGTCTACAATGAGCAGTTCTTC CASSEGASLVYNEQFF
. TRBJ1-2 . TRBV4-2 TGTGCCAGCAGCGAAAGGGACAAGGGATCTGACTATGGCTACACCTTC CASSERDKGSDYGYTF
. TRBJ2-5 . TRBV6-1 TGTGCCAGCAGTGGCACAGGGAGGGGGTTCCAAGAGACCCAGTACTTC CASSGTGRGFQETQYF
. TRBJ2-2 TRBD2 TRBV19 TGTGCCAGTACCCTTAGCGGGAGGGCCCGCAACACCGGGGAGCTGTTTTTT CASTLSGRARNTGELFF
. TRBJ1-2 TRBD1 TRBV19 TGTGCCAGTAGTGCGGGGACAGGGGGCGCCTATGGCTACACCTTC CASSAGTGGAYGYTF